This entry concerns a single TCR beta chain. The same CDR3 can be traced to other DNA sequences in this sample. Clones were sequenced by immunoSEQ multiplex PCR, and TCRdb holds only the in-frame ones, with some missing. The table lists roughly 2 million clones, 90% to 95% of them singletons. With 2 bases removed from V and 1 base from J, the gap between germline ends came to 4 bases. The V gene's germline CDR1 is SGHRS and CDR2 YFSETQ. This CDR3 is built from 13 residues. These data come from a study of shared clonotypes between healthy human individuals. Splitting of CD4+ cells produced CD45RA+ naive and CD45RA-negative memory subsets.

The specimen sequenced was naive CD4+ T cells sorted from blood. Subset meaning: CD45RA+ positively selected. This sequence originates from a man younger than 35 in good health. The chain is built from TRBV5-1 and TRBJ1-3; D gene ambiguous. This chain's CDR3 is CASSLPSGNTIYF. CDR3 sequence (DNA): TGCGCCAGCAGCTTACCATCTGGAAACACCATATATTTT.